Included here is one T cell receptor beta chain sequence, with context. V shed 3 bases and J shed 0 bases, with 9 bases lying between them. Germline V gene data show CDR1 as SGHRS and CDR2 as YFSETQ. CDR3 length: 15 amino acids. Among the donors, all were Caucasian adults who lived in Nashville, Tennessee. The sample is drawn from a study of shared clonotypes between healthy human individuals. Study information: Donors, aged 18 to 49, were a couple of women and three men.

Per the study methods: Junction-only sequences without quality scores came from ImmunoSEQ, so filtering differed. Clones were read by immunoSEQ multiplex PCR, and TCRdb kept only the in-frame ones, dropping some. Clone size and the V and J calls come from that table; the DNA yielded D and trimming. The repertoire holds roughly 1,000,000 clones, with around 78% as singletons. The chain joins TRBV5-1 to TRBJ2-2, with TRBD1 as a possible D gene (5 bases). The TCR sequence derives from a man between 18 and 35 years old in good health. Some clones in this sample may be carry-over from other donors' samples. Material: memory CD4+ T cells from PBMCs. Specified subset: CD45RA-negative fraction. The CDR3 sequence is CASSSQGANTGELFF. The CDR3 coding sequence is TGCGCCAGCAGCTCGCAAGGGGCGAACACCGGGGAGCTGTTTTTT.